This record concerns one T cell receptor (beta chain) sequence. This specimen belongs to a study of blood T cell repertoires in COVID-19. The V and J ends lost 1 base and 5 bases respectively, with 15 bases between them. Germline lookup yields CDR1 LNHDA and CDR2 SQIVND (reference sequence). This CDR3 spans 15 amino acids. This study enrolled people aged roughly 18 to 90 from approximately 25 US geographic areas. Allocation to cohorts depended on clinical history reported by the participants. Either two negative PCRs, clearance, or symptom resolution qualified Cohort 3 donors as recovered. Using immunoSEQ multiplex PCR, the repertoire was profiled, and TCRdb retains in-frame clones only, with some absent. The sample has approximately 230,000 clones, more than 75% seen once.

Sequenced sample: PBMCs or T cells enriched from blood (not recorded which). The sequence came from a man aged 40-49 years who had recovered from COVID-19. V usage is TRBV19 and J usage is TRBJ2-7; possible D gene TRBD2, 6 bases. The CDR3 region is CASSIGGTVGDEQYF. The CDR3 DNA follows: TGTGCCAGTAGTATAGGGGGGACTGTGGGCGACGAGCAGTACTTC.